These 19 T cell receptor beta chains were all obtained from the same sample, sequenced in a study of T cells in Graves' hyperthyroidism and ophthalmopathy. RNA transcripts served as the template for amplifying TCR beta CDR3 regions. In the first-round RT-PCR of the TCR CDR3, the HTBI primer set was used. TCRdb called the multiplex PCR reads again in MiXCR, with one record for every CDR3 protein. The sample holds more than 500,000 distinct CDR3 sequences, about a sixth seen once. Sequencing was performed on blood. The receptors here all came from a woman in her thirties with Graves' hyperthyroidism.

This clonotype turned up a few times. The chain recombines TRBV20-1 with TRBJ1-6; D gene unclear. The CDR3 has 16 residues. Germline V gene lookup returns CDR1 DFQATT and CDR2 SNEGSKA (reference sequence). V was shortened by 2 bases and J by 0 bases, with 11 bases between the two germline ends. The CDR3: CSARYQQSSYNSPLHF. The CDR3 DNA follows: TGCAGTGCTAGATACCAACAGAGCTCCTATAATTCACCCCTCCACTTT.

This clonotype was observed many times. The gene calls are TRBV12-3 or TRBV12-4 and TRBJ2-2, with D possibly matching TRBD2 (6 bases). The V gene lost 3 bases and the J gene lost 6 bases, with 14 bases spanning the gap. CDR3 length: 15 residues. This CDR3 reads CASSFSPGRPGELFF. The CDR3 DNA reads as TGTGCCAGCAGTTTCAGTCCCGGGAGACCCGGGGAGCTGTTTTTT.

As regards this clonotype: A much bigger clone sits one base away, suggesting this may be a read error. This chain uses TRBV28 with TRBJ1-6; D uncertain. Germline CDR1 reads MDHEN; CDR2 reads SYDVKM. The length of the CDR3 is 17 residues. V lost 6 bases, J lost 7 bases, and 22 bases lay in between. For the CDR3, the DNA is TGTGCCAGCAGCCTAAACCTCGCAGAAGTCGGCAATTCACCCCTCCACTTT. Translating gives CASSLNLAEVGNSPLHF.

This clonotype was found many times. The chain combines TRBV20-1 with TRBJ2-7, with 10 bases that match TRBD2. J lost 3 bases, V lost 2 bases, and 19 bases had no gene match. CDR1 is DFQATT, CDR2 SNEGSKA, per germline (reference sequence). The CDR3 sequence is 19 residues long. CDR3 DNA sequence: TGCAGTGCTAGACCCGGACTAGCGGAGATCGGAAGGGGATTCTACGAGCAGTACTTC. Its protein product is CSARPGLAEIGRGFYEQYF.

This clonotype has more than one count but fewer than ten. This sequence joins TRBV19 and TRBJ2-5; 9 bases fit TRBD1. Per germline, CDR1 LNHDA and CDR2 SQIVND (reference sequence). This CDR3 is 14 amino acids long. The trim removed 5 bases at V and 3 bases at J, leaving 4 bases unmatched. The CDR3 bases are TGTGCCAGTAGTCCGGGGGACAGGGAAGAGACCCAGTACTTC. Translation: CASSPGDREETQYF.

This clonotype was picked up many times. The chain has TRBV29-1 and TRBJ1-1; 8 bases are shared with TRBD1. J gave up 0 bases and V 7 bases, and 1 base lay outside the gene matches. Germline V gene lookup returns CDR1 SQVTM and CDR2 ANQGSEA. This CDR3 is built from 12 residues. The CDR3 region is CSGDRMNTEAFF. The CDR3 nucleotides are TGCAGCGGGGACAGGATGAACACTGAAGCTTTCTTT.

This clonotype was picked up many times. This sequence joins TRBV18 and TRBJ1-4, with D hard to call. There are 13 residues in the CDR3. The V and J ends lost 4 bases and 3 bases respectively, with 6 bases between them. The germline gives CDR1 KGHSH, CDR2 LQKENI. Here the CDR3 reads CASSRSANEKLFF. CDR3 DNA sequence: TGTGCCAGCTCACGGAGCGCTAATGAAAAACTGTTTTTT.

V and J are TRBV20-1 and TRBJ2-2, with D possibly TRBD1 on 6 matching bases. This CDR3 is built from 14 residues. V gave up 6 bases and J gave up 1 base, with 12 bases separating them. Per the germline V gene, CDR1 is DFQATT and CDR2 is SNEGSKA (reference sequence). The CDR3 region is CSAANRENTGELFF. The CDR3 nucleotides are TGCAGTGCCGCCAACAGGGAGAACACCGGGGAGCTGTTTTTT.

The chain combines TRBV3-1 with TRBJ2-7; the match to TRBD2 covers 10 bases. Germline CDR1 is LGHDT and CDR2 is YNNKEL (reference sequence). This CDR3 is 14 amino acids long. With V trimmed by 4 bases and J by 4 bases, 4 bases remained unmatched. The CDR3 loop reads CASSLLAGRYEQYF. The CDR3 DNA reads as TGTGCCAGCAGCCTACTAGCGGGAAGGTACGAGCAGTACTTC.

This clonotype was observed at least ten times. The V gene is TRBV28, the J gene TRBJ2-3; no reliable D call. Germline CDR1 and CDR2: MDHEN and SYDVKM. This CDR3 region has 14 residues. V was clipped by 1 base and J by 7 bases, with 12 bases between them. The CDR3 DNA reads as TGTGCCAGCAGTTTATCTTCAGGTCCGAATACGCAGTATTTT. This sequence encodes CASSLSSGPNTQYF.

This sequence joins TRBV28 and TRBJ2-7; TRBD2 matches 11 bases. V dropped 6 bases and J dropped 3; count of bases not matched to a gene: 7. Germline CDR1 is MDHEN and CDR2 is SYDVKM. The CDR3 has 15 amino acids. The CDR3 DNA follows: TGTGCCAGCAGCCAAGAACTAGCGGGGGACTACGAGCAGTACTTC. This sequence encodes CASSQELAGDYEQYF.

The chain has TRBV27 and TRBJ1-5, with TRBD1 matching over 10 bases. This CDR3 has 17 residues. The trim removed 4 bases at V and 2 bases at J, leaving 8 bases unmatched. Germline V gene data show CDR1 as MNHEY and CDR2 as SMNVEV (reference sequence). The CDR3 spells CASSSRTGGYRNQPQHF. The CDR3 coding sequence is TGTGCCAGCAGTTCTCGGACAGGGGGATATCGCAATCAGCCCCAGCATTTT.

Many counts were recorded for this clonotype. The chain uses TRBV4-1 and TRBJ2-7; the D gene is possibly TRBD2 (6 bases). The V end lost 3 bases, the J end lost 3 bases, and 18 bases lay between the germline ends. Germline V lookup: CDR1 MGHRA, CDR2 YSYEKL. The CDR3 is 16 amino acids. This chain's CDR3 is CASSQNRDRRVYEQYF. Written as DNA, the CDR3 is TGCGCCAGCAGCCAGAACCGGGACCGGAGGGTCTACGAGCAGTACTTC.

This clonotype was counted at least ten times. The V call is TRBV20-1, the J call TRBJ2-5; 7 nucleotides agree with TRBD2. This CDR3 has 14 amino acids. Looked up from germline, CDR1 is DFQATT and CDR2 is SNEGSKA (reference sequence). V was clipped by 5 bases and J by 5 bases; unmatched bases: 11. DNA of the CDR3: TGCAGTGCTCGTGCCCTAGCGGCCCCCGAGACCCAGTACTTC. This gives the protein CSARALAAPETQYF.

This clonotype was counted at least ten times. The rearrangement uses TRBV12-3 or TRBV12-4 and TRBJ1-2; D is undetermined. This CDR3 spans 13 amino acids. Deletions cut 1 base from V and 7 bases from J, with 10 bases between. This CDR3 reads CASSLEEGSGYTF. CDR3 in DNA: TGTGCCAGCAGTTTAGAGGAAGGGAGTGGCTACACCTTC.

This clonotype was counted many times. The V gene is TRBV7-9, the J gene TRBJ1-2; no clear D. V gave up 0 bases and J gave up 4 bases, with 9 bases separating them. The CDR3 is made up of 14 amino acids. Germline V gene lookup returns CDR1 SEHNR and CDR2 FQNEAQ (reference sequence). CDR3 bases: TGTGCCAGCAGCTTAGCAGGGTTGGGCTATGGCTACACCTTC. Protein product: CASSLAGLGYGYTF.

V and J are TRBV5-4 and TRBJ2-1; TRBD2 agrees at 8 bases. Germline loops: CDR1 SGHNT, CDR2 YYREEE (reference sequence). The V gene end was trimmed by 3 bases and the J gene end by 0 bases; junction bases not matched to a gene: 5. The CDR3 runs to 16 residues. Here the CDR3 reads CASSSQLADSYNEQFF. CDR3 nucleotide sequence: TGTGCCAGCAGCTCTCAACTAGCGGACTCCTACAATGAGCAGTTCTTC.

The rearrangement links TRBV5-6 to TRBJ2-2; D uncertain. Trimming stripped 0 bases from V and 0 bases from J, with 9 bases between. Germline assignment: CDR1 SGHDT and CDR2 YYEEEE. The CDR3 has 16 amino acids. CDR3 loop: CASSLASPSNTGELFF. The DNA for the CDR3 is TGTGCCAGCAGCTTGGCTTCGCCTTCGAACACCGGGGAGCTGTTTTTT.

V usage is TRBV6-1 and J usage is TRBJ2-1, with a possible D match to TRBD2 (6 bases). Germline CDR1 MNHNS, CDR2 SASEGT. V was pared by 7 bases and J by 8 bases, with 27 bases between. The CDR3 extends over 17 amino acids. CDR3 region: CASMSRNGRRGLDEQFF. Written as DNA, the CDR3 is TGTGCCAGCATGTCGCGGAACGGGAGACGGGGTTTGGATGAGCAGTTCTTC.